The present T cell receptor (beta chain) was sequenced within a study of T-cell memory formation after mild COVID-19. The CDR3 sequence is 20 residues long. Germline values: CDR1 SGHKS, CDR2 YYEKEE (reference sequence). The V gene lost 0 bases and the J gene lost 6 bases, with 28 bases spanning the gap. Researchers used 5'RACE with constant-segment primers to make TCR alpha and TCR beta cDNA libraries that carry sample barcodes and UMIs. Using its own MiXCR run on the 5' RACE reads, TCRdb lists one record per CDR3 protein. This sample has about 280,000 distinct CDR3 sequences, with approximately 8.4% found just once.

The chain recombines TRBV5-5 with TRBJ1-5; no firm D call. The clonotype originates from a man aged 18-30 years who had mild COVID-19 (a few samples of this study predate the infection). Cell type and time point are not known. The specimen sequenced was PBMCs or a T cell subset sorted from them (not recorded which). For the CDR3, the DNA is TGTGCCAGCAGCTTGGCCTACCGATCCGGGGTGTCTTCCTCGGGTCAGCCCCAGCATTTT. Amino acids: CASSLAYRSGVSSSGQPQHF.